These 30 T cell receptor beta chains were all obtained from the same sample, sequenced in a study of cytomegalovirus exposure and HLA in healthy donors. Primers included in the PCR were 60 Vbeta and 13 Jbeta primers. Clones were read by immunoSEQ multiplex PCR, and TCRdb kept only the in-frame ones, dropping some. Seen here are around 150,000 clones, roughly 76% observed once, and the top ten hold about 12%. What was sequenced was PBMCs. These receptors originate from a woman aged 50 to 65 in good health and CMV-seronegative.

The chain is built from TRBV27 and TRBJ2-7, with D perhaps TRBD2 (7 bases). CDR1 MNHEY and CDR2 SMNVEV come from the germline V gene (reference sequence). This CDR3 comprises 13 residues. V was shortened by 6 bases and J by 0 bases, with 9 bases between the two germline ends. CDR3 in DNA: TGTGCCAGCAGCGGGGGGCACTCCTACGAGCAGTACTTC. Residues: CASSGGHSYEQYF.

The CDR3, as DNA: TGCAGTGCTATTAGACTGGACGAGCAGTACTTC. It specifies CSAIRLDEQYF. The rearrangement links TRBV20-1 to TRBJ2-7; no firm D call. Germline V gives CDR1 DFQATT, CDR2 SNEGSKA (reference sequence). CDR3 length: 11 residues. V lost 4 bases, J lost 5 bases, and 9 bases lay in between.

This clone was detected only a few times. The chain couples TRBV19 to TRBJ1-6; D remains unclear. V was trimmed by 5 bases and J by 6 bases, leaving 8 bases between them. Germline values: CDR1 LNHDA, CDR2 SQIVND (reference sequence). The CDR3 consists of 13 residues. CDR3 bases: TGTGCCAGTAGTTCTCGGGGTAATTCACCCCTCCACTTT. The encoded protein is CASSSRGNSPLHF.

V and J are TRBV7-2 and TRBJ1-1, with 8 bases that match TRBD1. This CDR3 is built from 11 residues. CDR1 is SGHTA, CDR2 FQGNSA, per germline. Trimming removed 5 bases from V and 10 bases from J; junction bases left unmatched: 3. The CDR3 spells CASSLDRGAFF. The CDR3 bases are TGTGCCAGCAGCCTTGACAGGGGAGCTTTCTTT.

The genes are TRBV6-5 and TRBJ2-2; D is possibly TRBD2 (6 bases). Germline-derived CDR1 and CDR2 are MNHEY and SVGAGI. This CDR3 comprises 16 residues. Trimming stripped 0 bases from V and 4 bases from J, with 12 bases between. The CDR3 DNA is TGTGCCAGCAGTTACTCGCCTAGCGAGGGCACCGGGGAGCTGTTTTTT. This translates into CASSYSPSEGTGELFF.

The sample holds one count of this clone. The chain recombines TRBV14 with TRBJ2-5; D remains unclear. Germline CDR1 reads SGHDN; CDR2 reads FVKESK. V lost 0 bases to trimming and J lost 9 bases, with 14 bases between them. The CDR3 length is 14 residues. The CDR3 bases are TGTGCCAGCAGCCAAGAATCCCGGTTCGGGTCCCAGTACTTC. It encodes CASSQESRFGSQYF.

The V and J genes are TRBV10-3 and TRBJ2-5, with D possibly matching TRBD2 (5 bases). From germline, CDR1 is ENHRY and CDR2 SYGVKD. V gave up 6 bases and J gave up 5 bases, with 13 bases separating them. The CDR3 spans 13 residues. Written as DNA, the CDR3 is TGTGCCATCAGGTCCTCCCCGGGGGAGACCCAGTACTTC. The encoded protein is CAIRSSPGETQYF.

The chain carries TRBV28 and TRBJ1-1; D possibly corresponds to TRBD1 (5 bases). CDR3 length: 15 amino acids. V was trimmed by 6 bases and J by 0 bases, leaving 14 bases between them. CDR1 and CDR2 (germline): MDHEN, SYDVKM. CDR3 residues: CASRLYQGMNTEAFF. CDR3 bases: TGTGCCAGCAGACTCTACCAGGGCATGAACACTGAAGCTTTCTTT.

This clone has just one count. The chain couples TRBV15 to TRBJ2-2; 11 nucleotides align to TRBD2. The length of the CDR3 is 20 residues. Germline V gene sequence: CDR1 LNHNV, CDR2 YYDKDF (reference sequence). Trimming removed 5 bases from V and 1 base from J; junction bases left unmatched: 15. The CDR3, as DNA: TGTGCCACCAGCCGCCGTCCCGGGACTAGCGGAAGGATGAACACCGGGGAGCTGTTTTTT. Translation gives CATSRRPGTSGRMNTGELFF. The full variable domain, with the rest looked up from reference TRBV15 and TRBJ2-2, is DAMVIQNPRYQVTQFGKPVTLSCSQTLNHNVMYWYQQKSSQAPKLLFHYYDKDFNNEADTPDNFQSRRPNTSFCFLDIRSPGLGDTAMYLCATSRRPGTSGRMNTGELFFGEGSRLTVL.

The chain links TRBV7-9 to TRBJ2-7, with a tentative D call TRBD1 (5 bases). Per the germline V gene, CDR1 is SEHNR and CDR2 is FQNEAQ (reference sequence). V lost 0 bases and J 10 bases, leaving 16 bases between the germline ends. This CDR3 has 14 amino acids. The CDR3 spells CASSLALGVAEQYF. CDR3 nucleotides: TGTGCCAGCAGCTTAGCGCTAGGGGTCGCGGAACAGTACTTC. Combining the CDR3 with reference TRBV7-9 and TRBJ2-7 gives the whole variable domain DTGVSQNPRHKITKRGQNVTFRCDPISEHNRLYWYRQTLGQGPEFLTYFQNEAQLEKSRLLSDRFSAERPKGSFSTLEIQRTEQGDSAMYLCASSLALGVAEQYFGPGTRLTVT.

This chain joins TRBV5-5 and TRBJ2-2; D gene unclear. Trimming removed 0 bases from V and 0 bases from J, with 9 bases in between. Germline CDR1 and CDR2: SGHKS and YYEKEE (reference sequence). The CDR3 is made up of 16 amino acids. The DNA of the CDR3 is TGTGCCAGCAGCTTGGGGCCTTCCCCGAACACCGGGGAGCTGTTTTTT. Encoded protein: CASSLGPSPNTGELFF.

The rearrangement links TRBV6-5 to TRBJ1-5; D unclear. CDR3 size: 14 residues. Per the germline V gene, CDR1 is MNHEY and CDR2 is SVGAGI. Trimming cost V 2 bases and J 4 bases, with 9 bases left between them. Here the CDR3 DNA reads TGTGCCAGCAGTTACGACTGGATTAATCAGCCCCAGCATTTT. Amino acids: CASSYDWINQPQHF.

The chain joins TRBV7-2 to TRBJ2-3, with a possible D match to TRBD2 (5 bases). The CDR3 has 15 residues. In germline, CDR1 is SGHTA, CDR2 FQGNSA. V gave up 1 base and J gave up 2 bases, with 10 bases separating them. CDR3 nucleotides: TGTGCCAGCAGCTTAGTTCGGGGAATCACAGATACGCAGTATTTT. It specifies CASSLVRGITDTQYF.

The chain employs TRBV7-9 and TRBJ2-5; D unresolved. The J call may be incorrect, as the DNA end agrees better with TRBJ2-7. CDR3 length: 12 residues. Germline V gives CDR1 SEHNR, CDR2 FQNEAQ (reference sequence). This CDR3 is CASSFITSEQYF. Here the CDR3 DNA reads TGTGCCAGCAGCTTTATAACAAGCGAGCAGTACTTC.

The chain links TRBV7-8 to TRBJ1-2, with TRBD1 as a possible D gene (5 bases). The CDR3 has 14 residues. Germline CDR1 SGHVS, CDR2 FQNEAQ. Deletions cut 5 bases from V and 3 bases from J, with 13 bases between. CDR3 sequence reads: CASSQPWGDYGYTF. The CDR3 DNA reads TGTGCCAGCAGCCAACCGTGGGGGGACTATGGCTACACCTTC.

This CDR3 reads CASRQTGRNSPLHF. Here the CDR3 DNA reads TGTGCCAGCAGGCAGACAGGGAGGAATTCACCCCTCCACTTT. The chain links TRBV6-5 to TRBJ1-6, with TRBD1 matching 7 bases. The CDR3 sequence is 14 residues long. J lost 7 bases, V lost 6 bases, and 6 bases had no gene match. From germline, CDR1 is MNHEY and CDR2 SVGAGI.

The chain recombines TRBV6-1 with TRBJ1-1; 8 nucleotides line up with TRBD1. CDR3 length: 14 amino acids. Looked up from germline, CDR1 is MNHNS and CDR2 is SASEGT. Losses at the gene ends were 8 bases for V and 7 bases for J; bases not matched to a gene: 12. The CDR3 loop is CASVGPGGVLEAFF. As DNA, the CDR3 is TGTGCCAGCGTCGGACCAGGGGGCGTGCTTGAAGCTTTCTTT.

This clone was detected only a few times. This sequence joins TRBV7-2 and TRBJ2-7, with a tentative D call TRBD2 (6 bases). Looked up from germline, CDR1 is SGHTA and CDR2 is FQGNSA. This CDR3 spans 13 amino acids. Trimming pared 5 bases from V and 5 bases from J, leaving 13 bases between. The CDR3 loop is CASSKETRNEQYF. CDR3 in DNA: TGTGCCAGCAGCAAAGAGACTAGAAACGAGCAGTACTTC. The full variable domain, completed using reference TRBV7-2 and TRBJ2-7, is GAGVSQSPSNKVTEKGKDVELRCDPISGHTALYWYRQSLGQGLEFLIYFQGNSAPDKSGLPSDRFSAERTGGSVSTLTIQRTQQEDSAVYLCASSKETRNEQYFGPGTRLTVT.

CDR3 in DNA: TGTGCCAGCAGCTTGGGACATAACTATAATTCACCCCTCCACTTT. Its protein is CASSLGHNYNSPLHF. V gene TRBV5-6 combines with J gene TRBJ1-6; D uncertain. CDR1 and CDR2 from the germline V gene are SGHDT and YYEEEE. This CDR3 contains 15 residues. Trimming shortened V by 0 bases and J by 3 bases, and 7 bases separated the two germline ends.

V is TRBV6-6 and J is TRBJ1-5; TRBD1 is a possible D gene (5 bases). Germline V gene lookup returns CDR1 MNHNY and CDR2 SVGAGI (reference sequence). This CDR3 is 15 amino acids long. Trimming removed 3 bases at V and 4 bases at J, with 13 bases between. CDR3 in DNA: TGTGCCAGCAGTTATGTTGCAGGGCGGAATCAGCCCCAGCATTTT. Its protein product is CASSYVAGRNQPQHF.

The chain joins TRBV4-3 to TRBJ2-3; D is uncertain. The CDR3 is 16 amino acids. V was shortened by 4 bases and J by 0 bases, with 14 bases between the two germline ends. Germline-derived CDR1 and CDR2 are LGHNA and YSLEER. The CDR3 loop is CASSPSQSSSTDTQYF. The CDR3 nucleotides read TGCGCCAGCAGCCCAAGTCAGAGTAGCAGCACAGATACGCAGTATTTT.

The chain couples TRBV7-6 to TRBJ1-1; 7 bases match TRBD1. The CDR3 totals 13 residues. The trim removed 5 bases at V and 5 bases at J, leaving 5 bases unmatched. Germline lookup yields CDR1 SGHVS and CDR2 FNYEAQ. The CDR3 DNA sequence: TGTGCCAGCAGCGCTACAGGGGCAACTGAAGCTTTCTTT. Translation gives CASSATGATEAFF.

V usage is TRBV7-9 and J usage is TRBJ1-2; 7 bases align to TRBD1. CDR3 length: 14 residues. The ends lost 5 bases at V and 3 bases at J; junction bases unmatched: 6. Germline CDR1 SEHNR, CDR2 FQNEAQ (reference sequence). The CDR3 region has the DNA TGTGCCAGCAGCAGGCGAGGGACAGACTATGGCTACACCTTC. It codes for CASSRRGTDYGYTF.

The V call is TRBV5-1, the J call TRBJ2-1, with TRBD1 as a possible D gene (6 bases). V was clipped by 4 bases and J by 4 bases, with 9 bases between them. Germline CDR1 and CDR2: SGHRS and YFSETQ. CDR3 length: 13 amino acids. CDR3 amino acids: CASSTDSYNEQFF. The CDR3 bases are TGCGCCAGCAGCACGGACAGTTACAATGAGCAGTTCTTC.

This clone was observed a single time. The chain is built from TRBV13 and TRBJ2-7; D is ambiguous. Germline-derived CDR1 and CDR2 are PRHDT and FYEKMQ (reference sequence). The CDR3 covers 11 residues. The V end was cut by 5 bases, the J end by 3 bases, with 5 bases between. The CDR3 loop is CASSVYYEQYF. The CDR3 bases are TGTGCCAGCAGCGTCTACTACGAGCAGTACTTC. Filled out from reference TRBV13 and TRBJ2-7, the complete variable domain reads AAGVIQSPRHLIKEKRETATLKCYPIPRHDTVYWYQQGPGQDPQFLISFYEKMQSDKGSIPDRFSAQQFSDYHSELNMSSLELGDSALYFCASSVYYEQYFGPGTRLTVT.

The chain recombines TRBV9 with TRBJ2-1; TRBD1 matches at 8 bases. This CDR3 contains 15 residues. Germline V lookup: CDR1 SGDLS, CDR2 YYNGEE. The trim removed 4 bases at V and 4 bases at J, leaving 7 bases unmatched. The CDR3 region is CASSQTGDGYNEQFF. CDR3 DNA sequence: TGTGCCAGCAGCCAGACAGGGGACGGGTACAATGAGCAGTTCTTC.

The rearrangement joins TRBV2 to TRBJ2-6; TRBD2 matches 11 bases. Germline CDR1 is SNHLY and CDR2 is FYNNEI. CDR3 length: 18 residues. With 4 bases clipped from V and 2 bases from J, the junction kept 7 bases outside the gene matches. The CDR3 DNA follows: TGTGCCAGCAGTGGCCTACTAGCGGGAGCTCCTGGGGCCAACGTCCTGACTTTC. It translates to CASSGLLAGAPGANVLTF.

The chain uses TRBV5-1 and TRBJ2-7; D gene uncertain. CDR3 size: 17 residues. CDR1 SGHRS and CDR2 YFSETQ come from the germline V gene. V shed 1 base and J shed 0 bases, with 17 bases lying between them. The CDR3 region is CASSLTSGVASSYEQYF. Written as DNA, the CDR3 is TGCGCCAGCAGCTTGACCTCCGGAGTTGCAAGCTCCTACGAGCAGTACTTC.

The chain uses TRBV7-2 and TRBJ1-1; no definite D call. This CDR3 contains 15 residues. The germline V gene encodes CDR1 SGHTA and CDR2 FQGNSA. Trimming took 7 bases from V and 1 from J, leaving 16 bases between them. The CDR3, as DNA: TGTGCCAGCAACTACGGAGTAGGATGGAACACTGAAGCTTTCTTT. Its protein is CASNYGVGWNTEAFF.

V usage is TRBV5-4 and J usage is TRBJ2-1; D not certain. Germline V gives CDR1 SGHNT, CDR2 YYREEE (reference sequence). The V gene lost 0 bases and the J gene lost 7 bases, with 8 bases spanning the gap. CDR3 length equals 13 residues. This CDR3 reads CASSLVSVNEQFF. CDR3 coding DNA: TGTGCCAGCAGCTTGGTGTCGGTAAATGAGCAGTTCTTC.